The 17 T cell receptor beta chains reported below all come from one sample, sequenced in a study of persistence of HIV-infected CD4 T cells (dated by TCRdb to about 2020). The treatment or condition label here, explained by the study, means: suppressive antiretroviral therapy. A pool of overlapping HIV-1 Gag 15-mer peptides, at around 1 ug per peptide per mL, was used to stimulate the cells. Responding CD4+ T cells were sorted by upregulation of both CD40 ligand and CD69. TCRbeta repertoires were sequenced from genomic DNA with the immunoSEQ hsTCRB assay version 4 in survey mode. The table comes from immuneACCESS by way of TCRdb, which keeps in-frame sequences with V and J called. Part of the clones is missing from these tables; in studies checked, under half for an unresolved V gene and the rest for unknown reasons. For this sample there are under 35,000 clones; roughly three quarters appear just once. Roughly 1.4% of the sample belongs to the ten largest clones.

For these TCRs, the target antigens are not known. Sequenced material: CD4+ T cells sorted from PBMCs after approximately 19-hour stimulation, taken from a patient who received antiretroviral therapy. Interpreted using the paper, the cell subset or site label stands for: CD40L+CD69+ CD4 T cells responding to HIV-1 Gag peptides. The origin of the receptors is an adult man with HIV who was CMV-seropositive.

The chain employs TRBV7-8 and TRBJ2-2, with D possibly TRBD1 on 6 matching bases. This CDR3 comprises 16 residues. Between the trimmed V and J ends, which lost 5 bases and 8 bases, there was a span of 21 bases. CDR1 is SGHVS and CDR2 is FQNEAQ in the germline V gene. The CDR3 bases are TGTGCCAGCAGCCACCTAGTGGACAGTTCAAGGGGGGAGCTGTTTTTT. Protein sequence: CASSHLVDSSRGELFF. Using reference TRBV7-8 and TRBJ2-2 for the parts outside the CDR3, the full variable domain is GAGVSQSPRYKVAKRGQDVALRCDPISGHVSLFWYQQALGQGPEFLTYFQNEAQLDKSGLPSDRFFAERPEGSVSTLKIQRTQQEDSAVYLCASSHLVDSSRGELFFGEGSRLTVL.

The J gene is TRBJ2-3, the V gene TRBV4-1; D gene ambiguous. The CDR3 is 15 residues long. Trimming stripped 1 base from V and 2 bases from J, with 10 bases between. CDR1 and CDR2 (germline): MGHRA, YSYEKL. The CDR3 region has the DNA TGCGCCAGCAGCCAAGGGGGAAGATACACAGATACGCAGTATTTT. Residues: CASSQGGRYTDTQYF.

This clone qualifies as medium-sized. J is TRBJ1-6 and V is TRBV6-5; D possibly corresponds to TRBD1 (5 bases). CDR3 size: 14 residues. In germline, CDR1 is MNHEY, CDR2 SVGAGI. V was cut by 8 bases and J by 4 bases, with 12 bases left in between. CDR3: CASRAGPYNSPLHF. Here the CDR3 DNA reads TGTGCCAGCCGGGCAGGGCCTTATAATTCACCCCTCCACTTT.

The rearrangement joins TRBV19 to TRBJ1-5, with a possible D match to TRBD1 (5 bases). The CDR3 covers 14 residues. In germline, CDR1 is LNHDA, CDR2 SQIVND (reference sequence). The V end was cut by 8 bases, the J end by 5 bases, with 16 bases between. The CDR3 DNA reads TGTGCCAGTGACCTCACCCGGGGACATCAGCCCCAGCATTTT. It codes for CASDLTRGHQPQHF.

This clone was seen a few times. This chain's CDR3 is CASSSNFNEQFF. In nucleotides, the CDR3 is TGTGCCAGCAGCTCGAACTTCAATGAGCAGTTCTTC. The genes are TRBV27 and TRBJ2-1; D uncertain. V was trimmed by 6 bases and J by 6 bases, leaving 9 bases between them. The CDR3 runs to 12 residues. Germline lookup yields CDR1 MNHEY and CDR2 SMNVEV (reference sequence).

This clone has a handful of counts. The V call is TRBV11-2, the J call TRBJ2-1; 8 nucleotides align to TRBD1. Germline V gene data show CDR1 as SGHAT and CDR2 as FQNNGV. V lost 0 bases, J lost 1 base, and 8 bases stayed unmatched. The CDR3 has 18 amino acids. CDR3 loop: CASSLEGLQGVSYNEQFF. The CDR3 DNA reads as TGTGCCAGCAGCTTAGAGGGATTACAGGGGGTTTCCTACAATGAGCAGTTCTTC. Full variable domain (rest looked up from reference TRBV11-2 and TRBJ2-1): EAGVAQSPRYKIIEKRQSVAFWCNPISGHATLYWYQQILGQGPKLLIQFQNNGVVDDSQLPKDRFSAERLKGVDSTLKIQPAKLEDSAVYLCASSLEGLQGVSYNEQFFGPGTRLTVL.

The chain carries TRBV5-1 and TRBJ2-7; D possibly corresponds to TRBD1 (5 bases). Trimming took 0 bases from V and 1 from J, leaving 11 bases between them. The CDR3 extends over 15 amino acids. From germline, CDR1 is SGHRS and CDR2 YFSETQ. CDR3 sequence reads: CASSLDRIKSYEQYF. The DNA of the CDR3 is TGCGCCAGCAGCTTGGACAGGATCAAGTCCTACGAGCAGTACTTC.

V and J are TRBV19 and TRBJ2-6, with D possibly being TRBD1 or TRBD2 (6 bases each). The CDR3 is made up of 14 amino acids. Germline V gene lookup returns CDR1 LNHDA and CDR2 SQIVND (reference sequence). V was shortened by 8 bases and J by 1 base, with 9 bases between the two germline ends. CDR3 nucleotides: TGTGCCAGTCGAGGGGGGTCTGGGGCCAACGTCCTGACTTTC. Protein sequence: CASRGGSGANVLTF.

The chain employs TRBV6-4 and TRBJ2-3, with D maybe TRBD2 (5 bases). Trimming pared 2 bases from V and 7 bases from J, leaving 10 bases between. Germline-derived CDR1 and CDR2 are MRHNA and SNTAGT. CDR3 size: 13 residues. The CDR3 region has the DNA TGTGCCAGCAGTGACCTATCGGGGTATACGCAGTATTTT. It specifies CASSDLSGYTQYF.

The chain combines TRBV3-1 (or the pseudogene TRBV3-2) with TRBJ1-1; 7 nucleotides line up with TRBD1. CDR3 length: 16 amino acids. Looked up from germline, CDR1 is LGHDT and CDR2 is YNNKEL (reference sequence). V lost 8 bases to trimming and J lost 1 base; unmatched junction nucleotides: 13. The CDR3 reads CASRPDSGTANTEAFF. CDR3 in DNA: TGTGCCAGCCGGCCCGACTCCGGGACAGCGAACACTGAAGCTTTCTTT.

The chain combines TRBV14 with TRBJ1-6, with 10 bases matching TRBD1. Per germline, CDR1 SGHDN and CDR2 FVKESK. This CDR3 has 16 residues. V gave up 4 bases and J gave up 11 bases; unmatched junction bases: 11. The CDR3 DNA sequence: TGTGCCAGCAGCCCGGGGACAGGGGCTAAGGAGACACCCCTCCACTTT. This translates into CASSPGTGAKETPLHF.

The chain joins TRBV3-1 (or the pseudogene TRBV3-2) to TRBJ2-3; tentative D call: TRBD2 (7 bases). The CDR3 runs 17 residues. Trimming removed 1 base at V and 3 bases at J, with 17 bases between. CDR1 LGHDT and CDR2 YNNKEL come from the germline V gene (reference sequence). CDR3 protein: CASSQGLRGRSTDTQYF. The CDR3 DNA is TGTGCCAGCAGCCAAGGGTTGCGGGGGCGGAGTACAGATACGCAGTATTTT.

J is TRBJ2-7 and V is TRBV18; TRBD1 agrees at 7 bases. The germline V gene has CDR1 KGHSH and CDR2 LQKENI. CDR3 length equals 17 residues. With V trimmed by 0 bases and J by 0 bases, 8 bases remained unmatched. For the CDR3, the DNA is TGTGCCAGCTCACCACCACGGACAGGCGAATCCTCCTACGAGCAGTACTTC. It specifies CASSPPRTGESSYEQYF. Full variable domain (missing parts from reference TRBV18 and TRBJ2-7): NAGVMQNPRHLVRRRGQEARLRCSPMKGHSHVYWYRQLPEEGLKFMVYLQKENIIDESGMPKERFSAEFPKEGPSILRIQQVVRGDSAAYFCASSPPRTGESSYEQYFGPGTRLTVT.

The chain uses TRBV5-5 and TRBJ2-7; D call uncertain. The CDR3 spans 12 residues. V dropped 4 bases and J dropped 3 bases, with 8 bases sitting between them. CDR1 is SGHKS and CDR2 is YYEKEE in the germline V gene (reference sequence). CDR3 nucleotide sequence: TGTGCCAGCAGCCTCCGCGGCTACGAGCAGTACTTC. This codes for CASSLRGYEQYF. The entire variable domain, with the rest obtained from reference TRBV5-5 and TRBJ2-7, is as follows: DAGVTQSPTHLIKTRGQQVTLRCSPISGHKSVSWYQQVLGQGPQFIFQYYEKEERGRGNFPDRFSARQFPNYSSELNVNALLLGDSALYLCASSLRGYEQYFGPGTRLTVT.

This clone appeared a few times. The chain is built from TRBV27 and TRBJ1-5; D gene uncertain. In germline, CDR1 is MNHEY, CDR2 SMNVEV (reference sequence). The CDR3 consists of 13 residues. The V end lost 3 bases, the J end lost 5 bases, and 8 bases lay between the germline ends. The CDR3 bases are TGTGCCAGCAGTTTCGGGCAGGATCAGCCCCAGCATTTT. It encodes CASSFGQDQPQHF.

The CDR3 loop is CASEGGVGELFF. The CDR3, as DNA: TGCGCCAGCGAAGGAGGAGTCGGGGAGCTGTTTTTT. The chain uses TRBV10-1 and TRBJ2-2; tentatively, D is TRBD2 (5 bases). V was pared by 8 bases and J by 7 bases, with 11 bases between. Germline-derived CDR1 and CDR2 are WNHNN and SYGVQD (reference sequence). The CDR3 consists of 12 residues.

This chain links TRBV7-9 with TRBJ1-5; D gene uncertain. With 1 base removed from V and 4 bases from J, the gap between germline ends came to 11 bases. The CDR3 is 15 residues long. Germline V gene sequence: CDR1 SEHNR, CDR2 FQNEAQ (reference sequence). CDR3 sequence reads: CASSLGSSGNQPQHF. The CDR3, as DNA: TGTGCCAGCAGCTTAGGAAGTAGCGGGAATCAGCCCCAGCATTTT.